A single sample is the source of the 20 T cell receptor beta chains below, sequenced in a study of beta chain features in type 1 diabetes. Every isolated RNA sample was fully reverse transcribed, so sequencing captured expressed TCRB transcripts. Assay: immunoSEQ multiplex PCR; the TCRdb copy retains only in-frame clones and omits some. This repertoire shows 900,000 or so clones, 15% to 20% found once; its top ten account for about 0.02%. The source material was naive CD4+ T cells from blood. Receptors originate from a woman aged 18-35 years in good health.

The rearrangement links TRBV7-6 to TRBJ2-2; D not resolved. Germline V CDR1 and CDR2: SGHVS, FNYEAQ. The V and J ends lost 5 bases and 9 bases respectively, with 7 bases between them. The CDR3 covers 11 residues. CDR3 in DNA: TGTGCCAGCAGCCCCCACCGGGAGCTGTTTTTT. It codes for CASSPHRELFF.

About this clone: In the same sample, other DNA sequences code for this CDR3. The rearrangement joins TRBV27 to TRBJ2-6; D could derive from TRBD1 or TRBD2 (6 bases each). The CDR3 is 15 amino acids. Trimming removed 3 bases at V and 4 bases at J, with 10 bases between. Germline CDR1 reads MNHEY; CDR2 reads SMNVEV (reference sequence). In DNA form, the CDR3 reads TGTGCCAGCAGTTTTGGGGGGACAGGGGCCAACGTCCTGACTTTC. Its protein product is CASSFGGTGANVLTF.

This clone was seen only once. One junction end disagrees with the germline gene, perhaps due to a read error. This sequence joins TRBV7-9 and TRBJ1-1, with 9 nucleotides matching TRBD1. The CDR3 spans 16 residues. Germline V CDR1 and CDR2: SEHNR, FQNEAQ (reference sequence). The CDR3 nucleotides read TGTGCCAGCAGCTTAGCCGGGACAGGGCCGAGCACTGAGGCTTTCTTC. Protein sequence: CASSLAGTGPSTEAFF. Supplemented by reference TRBV7-9 and TRBJ1-1, the full variable domain reads DTGVSQNPRHKITKRGQNVTFRCDPISEHNRLYWYRQTLGQGPEFLTYFQNEAQLEKSRLLSDRFSAERPKGSFSTLEIQRTEQGDSAMYLCASSLAGTGPSTEAFFGQGTRLTVV.

This clone was found a few times. The V call is TRBV6-5, the J call TRBJ2-4, with 7 bases lining up with TRBD1. V lost 5 bases to trimming and J lost 8 bases; unmatched junction nucleotides: 6. This CDR3 spans 13 amino acids. CDR1 and CDR2 from the germline V gene are MNHEY and SVGAGI. The CDR3 is CASSPRQGDIQYF. CDR3 coding DNA: TGTGCCAGCAGTCCTCGACAGGGAGACATTCAGTACTTC.

The table lists this clone with a few counts. The germline gene is not matched at one end of the junction; a read error may be the cause. The rearrangement links TRBV6-5 to TRBJ2-3; 9 nucleotides match TRBD1. Germline assignment: CDR1 MNHEY and CDR2 SVGAGI. The CDR3 totals 13 residues. Here the CDR3 reads CASISPGQGPMFF. The CDR3 DNA is TGTGCCAGCATTTCACCGGGACAGGGACCTATGTTTTTT.

The chain has TRBV19 and TRBJ2-7, with 8 nucleotides matching TRBD1. Germline V CDR1 and CDR2: LNHDA, SQIVND (reference sequence). This CDR3 region has 17 residues. J gave up 2 bases and V 0 bases, and 9 bases lay outside the gene matches. The CDR3, as DNA: TGTGCCAGTAGTATAGATGGTTGGACAGGGAGAACCTACGAGCAGTACTTC. Protein sequence: CASSIDGWTGRTYEQYF. Variable domain in full (rest from reference TRBV19 and TRBJ2-7): DGGITQSPKYLFRKEGQNVTLSCEQNLNHDAMYWYRQDPGQGLRLIYYSQIVNDFQKGDIAEGYSVSREKKESFPLTVTSAQKNPTAFYLCASSIDGWTGRTYEQYFGPGTRLTVT.

This clone was seen more than once but under ten times. The J gene is TRBJ2-3, the V gene TRBV7-9; tentative D call: TRBD2 (6 bases). CDR3 length: 15 amino acids. V lost 7 bases, J lost 2 bases, and 16 bases lay in between. Germline values: CDR1 SEHNR, CDR2 FQNEAQ (reference sequence). CDR3 loop: CASTTGVADTDTQYF. CDR3 bases: TGTGCCAGCACCACTGGGGTAGCGGACACAGATACGCAGTATTTT. The full variable domain, with the rest looked up from reference TRBV7-9 and TRBJ2-3, is DTGVSQNPRHKITKRGQNVTFRCDPISEHNRLYWYRQTLGQGPEFLTYFQNEAQLEKSRLLSDRFSAERPKGSFSTLEIQRTEQGDSAMYLCASTTGVADTDTQYFGPGTRLTVL.

In this sample, this clone turned up a few times. The rearrangement links TRBV19 to TRBJ2-1; either TRBD1 or TRBD2 may supply D (5 bases each). Trimming stripped 5 bases from V and 3 bases from J, with 17 bases between. This CDR3 is built from 16 residues. Germline V CDR1 and CDR2: LNHDA, SQIVND (reference sequence). CDR3 coding DNA: TGTGCCAGTAGTTTAGGGGAGAGCCTATACTACAATGAGCAGTTCTTC. It is translated as CASSLGESLYYNEQFF.

V and J are TRBV28 and TRBJ1-2; possible D gene TRBD1, 5 bases. The germline CDR1 and CDR2 sequences are MDHEN and SYDVKM. The CDR3 loop spans 12 amino acids. Trimming removed 3 bases from V and 4 bases from J, with 6 bases in between. CDR3 in DNA: TGTGCCAGCAGTTTCGGGGCCTATGGCTACACCTTC. It codes for CASSFGAYGYTF.

The sample holds a few counts of this clone. V is TRBV9 and J is TRBJ2-1; D not certain. The CDR3 contains 16 residues. The germline V gene encodes CDR1 SGDLS and CDR2 YYNGEE. Trimming took 4 bases from V and 0 from J, leaving 14 bases between them. Written as DNA, the CDR3 is TGTGCCAGCAGCTCCCAAGGGCAGAGCTCCTACAATGAGCAGTTCTTC. This encodes CASSSQGQSSYNEQFF.

This clone was seen more than once but under ten times. The rearrangement joins TRBV25-1 to TRBJ1-5, with D unresolved. The germline CDR1 and CDR2 sequences are MGHDK and SYGVNS. Trimming stripped 6 bases from V and 0 bases from J, with 12 bases between. This CDR3 is 15 amino acids long. The CDR3 coding sequence is TGTGCCAGCAGCAGTGACCTTTATAGCAATCAGCCCCAGCATTTT. Translated, it gives CASSSDLYSNQPQHF.

This clone occurred a few times. The CDR3 here is CASSLGRQVGRGYTF. CDR3 coding DNA: TGTGCCAGCAGCTTAGGCCGACAGGTTGGTCGTGGCTACACCTTC. The chain couples TRBV7-2 to TRBJ1-2; D possibly corresponds to TRBD1 (6 bases). Germline CDR1 reads SGHTA; CDR2 reads FQGNSA. The CDR3 sequence is 15 residues long. V shed 1 base and J shed 7 bases, with 16 bases lying between them.

The chain has TRBV21-1 and TRBJ1-4. TRBV21-1 is a documented pseudogene. The CDR3 totals 15 residues. For the CDR3, the DNA is TGTGCCAGCAGCACGGGAGGGCGCCCTAAAGAAAAACTGTTTTTT. This sequence encodes CASSTGGRPKEKLFF.

The sample holds a few counts of this clone. This chain uses TRBV2 with TRBJ2-5; possibly TRBD1 for D (5 bases). The CDR3 loop spans 15 amino acids. Germline loops: CDR1 SNHLY, CDR2 FYNNEI. V gave up 5 bases and J gave up 5 bases, with 18 bases separating them. The DNA of the CDR3 is TGTGCCAGCAGTCGGAGACAGCTGGGGAAGGAGACCCAGTACTTC. Its translation is CASSRRQLGKETQYF.

This clone appeared a few times. This chain connects TRBV28 to TRBJ1-5, with TRBD1 identical over 8 bases. Trimming cost V 6 bases and J 3 bases; bases outside gene matches: 4. Germline V gene sequence: CDR1 MDHEN, CDR2 SYDVKM. The CDR3 extends over 14 amino acids. CDR3 residues: CASSPGQVNQPQHF. CDR3 nucleotide sequence: TGTGCCAGCAGCCCGGGACAGGTCAATCAGCCCCAGCATTTT.

This clone was detected a few times. The V call is TRBV29-1, the J call TRBJ2-3, with 12 bases matching TRBD2. CDR3 size: 15 residues. The germline gives CDR1 SQVTM, CDR2 ANQGSEA. V was clipped by 4 bases and J by 3 bases; unmatched bases: 5. The CDR3 nucleotides are TGCAGCGTTGTTCTAGCGGGAGGGCCAACAGATACGCAGTATTTT. Amino acids: CSVVLAGGPTDTQYF.

The chain has TRBV7-2 and TRBJ2-5; 7 bases are a match to TRBD2. The length of the CDR3 is 13 residues. V was clipped by 5 bases and J by 3 bases; unmatched bases: 3. CDR1 is SGHTA and CDR2 is FQGNSA in the germline V gene. In DNA, the CDR3 is TGTGCCAGCAGCCCCGGGACTAAAGAGACCCAGTACTTC. This translates into CASSPGTKETQYF.

This clone has just a few counts. The CDR3: CSVATVDAAYEQYF. CDR3 coding DNA: TGCAGCGTCGCAACTGTGGACGCCGCTTACGAGCAGTACTTC. The J gene is TRBJ2-5, the V gene TRBV29-1; D unresolved. The J call may not be correct, given that the DNA end is closer to TRBJ2-7. Germline lookup yields CDR1 SQVTM and CDR2 ANQGSEA. The CDR3 is made up of 14 amino acids.

This chain uses TRBV7-2 with TRBJ2-7, with TRBD1 matching over 10 bases. This CDR3 is built from 14 residues. Losses at the gene ends were 4 bases for V and 6 bases for J; bases not matched to a gene: 6. In germline, CDR1 is SGHTA, CDR2 FQGNSA. The CDR3 region is CASSSGTGVPEQYF. The CDR3 nucleotides are TGTGCCAGCAGCTCCGGGACAGGGGTACCCGAGCAGTACTTC.

In its sample, this clone was seen a few times. The V call is TRBV7-9, the J call TRBJ2-7, with D perhaps matching TRBD1 (6 bases). The CDR3 is made up of 13 amino acids. With 4 bases removed from V and 3 bases from J, the gap between germline ends came to 10 bases. Per germline, CDR1 SEHNR and CDR2 FQNEAQ (reference sequence). The CDR3 DNA is TGTGCCAGCAGCTCCGGACAGATCTACGAGCAGTACTTC. Translation gives CASSSGQIYEQYF.